The 24 T cell receptor beta chains below all came from one sample that was sequenced in a study of cytomegalovirus exposure and HLA in healthy donors. Amplification used 60 Vbeta primers and 13 Jbeta primers. Here immunoSEQ multiplex PCR was the method, and the copy in TCRdb shows in-frame clones only, minus some. The sample shows approximately 110,000 clones, just over 15% of them seen only once. Sequencing was performed on PBMCs. These TCRs come from a woman under 30 in good health and CMV-seronegative.

This rearrangement joins TRBV10-3 to TRBJ2-1, with a tentative D call TRBD2 (7 bases). CDR1 ENHRY and CDR2 SYGVKD come from the germline V gene. This CDR3 is 15 amino acids long. Between the trimmed V and J ends, which lost 8 bases and 2 bases, there was a span of 16 bases. The CDR3 DNA follows: TGTGCCATCGGTGCAAGGGGGGGAACCTACAATGAGCAGTTCTTC. Its translation: CAIGARGGTYNEQFF.

This clone was counted between two and nine times. The genes are TRBV2 and TRBJ1-1, with 7 bases identical to TRBD1. The CDR3 runs 12 residues. CDR1 and CDR2 (germline): SNHLY, FYNNEI. J was trimmed by 7 bases and V by 1 base; bases with no gene match: 0. DNA for the CDR3: TGTGCCAGCAGTGAAGGGGACAGTGAAGCTTTCTTT. It is translated as CASSEGDSEAFF. The complete variable domain, with remaining parts taken from reference TRBV2 and TRBJ1-1, reads EPEVTQTPSHQVTQMGQEVILRCVPISNHLYFYWYRQILGQKVEFLVSFYNNEISEKSEIFDDQFSVERPDGSNFTLKIRSTKLEDSAMYFCASSEGDSEAFFGQGTRLTVV.

The rearrangement uses TRBV7-9 and TRBJ2-7, with 13 bases fitting TRBD2. The V segment lost 4 bases and the J segment 2 bases; nucleotides outside the gene matches: 11. Per the germline V gene, CDR1 is SEHNR and CDR2 is FQNEAQ (reference sequence). The CDR3 has 18 amino acids. The CDR3 is CASSSTARGTSGTYEQYF. Here the CDR3 DNA reads TGTGCCAGCAGCTCGACAGCCCGCGGGACTAGCGGGACCTACGAGCAGTACTTC.

There are a few counts of this clone. The gene calls are TRBV9 and TRBJ1-5, with 8 bases aligning to TRBD1. Germline values: CDR1 SGDLS, CDR2 YYNGEE. This CDR3 is 17 amino acids long. The V and J ends lost 4 bases and 0 bases, in that order; junction bases with no gene match: 9. The CDR3 coding sequence is TGTGCCAGCAGCCCCGGGACAGGAGAACTTAGCAATCAGCCCCAGCATTTT. Encoded protein: CASSPGTGELSNQPQHF.

The chain combines TRBV2 with TRBJ2-1; 12 positions match TRBD2. Per the germline V gene, CDR1 is SNHLY and CDR2 is FYNNEI. The CDR3 is 15 residues long. V gave up 8 bases and J gave up 0 bases; unmatched junction bases: 2. CDR3 bases: TGTGCCAGCCTACTAGCGGGGGGCTCCTACAATGAGCAGTTCTTC. It yields the protein CASLLAGGSYNEQFF.

This clone has only a few counts. The chain employs TRBV28 and TRBJ1-1; the match to TRBD1 covers 9 bases. Germline V lookup: CDR1 MDHEN, CDR2 SYDVKM. The CDR3 is made up of 11 amino acids. V shed 11 bases, J shed 8 bases, and the junction held 6 bases outside the gene matches. The CDR3 sequence is CAGRQGVEAFF. Here the CDR3 DNA reads TGTGCCGGAAGACAGGGGGTAGAAGCTTTCTTT.

The sample holds a few counts of this clone. The V gene is TRBV5-1, the J gene TRBJ2-7, with TRBD2 matching over 7 bases. Germline CDR1 is SGHRS and CDR2 is YFSETQ. V shed 0 bases and J 1 base; nucleotides not matched to a gene: 4. The CDR3 spans 15 residues. The CDR3, as DNA: TGCGCCAGCAGCTTGGCCCCTAGCGGATCCTACGAGCAGTACTTC. This encodes CASSLAPSGSYEQYF. The complete variable domain, with remaining parts taken from reference TRBV5-1 and TRBJ2-7, reads KAGVTQTPRYLIKTRGQQVTLSCSPISGHRSVSWYQQTPGQGLQFLFEYFSETQRNKGNFPGRFSGRQFSNSRSEMNVSTLELGDSALYLCASSLAPSGSYEQYFGPGTRLTVT.

This clone has a handful of counts. V is TRBV6-5 and J is TRBJ2-6; perhaps TRBD1 as D (5 bases). The CDR3 has 15 residues. V lost 6 bases to trimming and J lost 0 bases, with 9 bases between them. Germline CDR1 is MNHEY and CDR2 is SVGAGI. Here the CDR3 DNA reads TGTGCCAGCAGATCACAGGTCTCTGGGGCCAACGTCCTGACTTTC. It specifies CASRSQVSGANVLTF.

DNA for the CDR3: TGTGCCAGTAGTATGGGTAGGGGCACTCTTAAGTTATGGGCGGTGGGCTACAATGAGCAGTTCTTC. Translating gives CASSMGRGTLKLWAVGYNEQFF. This chain joins TRBV19 and TRBJ2-1; perhaps TRBD1 as D (5 bases). The CDR3 runs 22 residues. Germline V gene sequence: CDR1 LNHDA, CDR2 SQIVND (reference sequence). V was cut by 3 bases and J by 3 bases, with 33 bases left in between.

The chain couples TRBV2 to TRBJ2-7; D gene unclear. V dropped 4 bases and J dropped 0 bases, with 10 bases sitting between them. Germline V gene sequence: CDR1 SNHLY, CDR2 FYNNEI. The CDR3 is 14 amino acids. The CDR3 DNA reads TGTGCCAGCAGTGTTCAGGTTAGCTCCTACGAGCAGTACTTC. It codes for CASSVQVSSYEQYF. The variable domain in full, with the rest retrieved from reference TRBV2 and TRBJ2-7, is EPEVTQTPSHQVTQMGQEVILRCVPISNHLYFYWYRQILGQKVEFLVSFYNNEISEKSEIFDDQFSVERPDGSNFTLKIRSTKLEDSAMYFCASSVQVSSYEQYFGPGTRLTVT.

This clone has just a few counts. V gene TRBV7-9 combines with J gene TRBJ1-5; 10 bases map to TRBD1. Germline CDR1 SEHNR, CDR2 FQNEAQ (reference sequence). This CDR3 has 17 amino acids. Unmatched junction bases numbered 4, after V lost 0 bases and J lost 2 bases. The chain's CDR3 is CASSLAGTGVGNQPQHF. DNA for the CDR3: TGTGCCAGCAGCTTAGCCGGGACAGGGGTTGGCAATCAGCCCCAGCATTTT.

This clone was seen more than once but under ten times. This sequence joins TRBV27 and TRBJ2-1; 11 nucleotides align to TRBD2. Looked up from germline, CDR1 is MNHEY and CDR2 is SMNVEV (reference sequence). Trimming cost V 0 bases and J 4 bases; bases outside gene matches: 5. This CDR3 spans 17 amino acids. The CDR3 DNA is TGTGCCAGCAGTTTATCCAAGACTAGCGGGGAATACAATGAGCAGTTCTTC. Translation gives CASSLSKTSGEYNEQFF.

This clone was recorded a few times. The J gene is TRBJ2-7, the V gene TRBV7-2; 12 nucleotides match TRBD2. This CDR3 is 15 amino acids long. Germline V gene sequence: CDR1 SGHTA, CDR2 FQGNSA. Trimming took 6 bases from V and 2 from J; bases not matched to a gene: 5. As DNA, the CDR3 is TGTGCCAGCAGACCAGGACTAGCGGGAACCTACGAGCAGTACTTC. It yields the protein CASRPGLAGTYEQYF.

This clone appeared a few times. The chain joins TRBV28 to TRBJ2-5, with a possible D match to TRBD2 (6 bases). Germline V lookup: CDR1 MDHEN, CDR2 SYDVKM. This CDR3 region has 14 residues. V dropped 2 bases and J dropped 4 bases, with 11 bases sitting between them. CDR3 residues: CASSLGMGGETQYF. CDR3 in DNA: TGTGCCAGCAGTTTAGGGATGGGGGGAGAGACCCAGTACTTC. The full variable domain, completed using reference TRBV28 and TRBJ2-5, is DVKVTQSSRYLVKRTGEKVFLECVQDMDHENMFWYRQDPGLGLRLIYFSYDVKMKEKGDIPEGYSVSREKKERFSLILESASTNQTSMYLCASSLGMGGETQYFGPGTRLLVL.

The chain couples TRBV9 to TRBJ1-2, with TRBD1 as a possible D gene (6 bases). The CDR3 spans 16 residues. Per germline, CDR1 SGDLS and CDR2 YYNGEE. Trimming cost V 4 bases and J 8 bases, with 24 bases left between them. Here the CDR3 reads CASSPGQRNPPGGYTF. In nucleotides, the CDR3 is TGTGCCAGCAGCCCGGGACAACGTAATCCCCCTGGGGGCTACACCTTC.

This chain links TRBV6-1 with TRBJ2-2; maybe TRBD1 (6 bases). In germline, CDR1 is MNHNS, CDR2 SASEGT. The CDR3 has 15 amino acids. V lost 3 bases and J lost 7, with 15 bases in between. In DNA form, the CDR3 reads TGTGCCAGCAGTGAGACTTGGGGGCTTGGCGGGGAGCTGTTTTTT. This translates into CASSETWGLGGELFF.

The chain is built from TRBV2 and TRBJ1-6, with unresolved D. Germline V gives CDR1 SNHLY, CDR2 FYNNEI. CDR3 length: 13 residues. Trimming left V 7 bases short and J 3 bases short, with 7 bases between. The CDR3 protein is CASNAGYNSPLHF. CDR3 DNA: TGTGCCAGCAATGCGGGCTATAATTCACCCCTCCACTTT.

CDR3 amino acids: CASSLGGRGSGSVETQYF. The CDR3 DNA is TGCGCCAGCAGCTTGGGAGGTCGGGGTAGCGGGAGTGTTGAGACCCAGTACTTC. This rearrangement joins TRBV5-1 to TRBJ2-5, with 9 bases matching TRBD2. Per the germline V gene, CDR1 is SGHRS and CDR2 is YFSETQ. Trimming took 0 bases from V and 5 from J; bases not matched to a gene: 14. The CDR3 spans 18 residues.

This clone was seen a few times. J is TRBJ2-7 and V is TRBV27, with D uncertain. Trimming stripped 6 bases from V and 4 bases from J, with 13 bases between. CDR1 and CDR2 (germline): MNHEY, SMNVEV (reference sequence). The CDR3 spans 13 residues. CDR3 sequence (DNA): TGTGCCAGCAGCCTCACATTTTTTTACGAGCAGTACTTC. Its translation: CASSLTFFYEQYF.

This clone was found a few times. The chain carries TRBV5-8 and TRBJ1-1; D is uncertain. V was cut by 1 base and J by 1 base, with 8 bases left in between. The V gene's germline CDR1 is SGHTS and CDR2 YDEGEE. The CDR3 consists of 14 residues. The CDR3 protein is CASSLLAGNTEAFF. CDR3 DNA: TGTGCCAGCAGCTTGTTGGCGGGGAACACTGAAGCTTTCTTT.

A few counts support this clone. This rearrangement joins TRBV6-5 to TRBJ2-1; 9 nucleotides line up with TRBD2. V lost 0 bases and J lost 4; bases outside the gene matches: 4. This CDR3 contains 16 residues. CDR1 is MNHEY, CDR2 SVGAGI, per germline. In nucleotides, the CDR3 is TGTGCCAGCAGTTACTCGGGCGGGAGGGGGTACAATGAGCAGTTCTTC. Its translation is CASSYSGGRGYNEQFF.

This clone was found a few times. The chain carries TRBV28 and TRBJ1-2; 9 bases align to TRBD1. V was clipped by 5 bases and J by 4 bases; unmatched bases: 17. The length of the CDR3 is 18 residues. CDR1 and CDR2 from the germline V gene are MDHEN and SYDVKM. As DNA, the CDR3 is TGTGCCAGCAGTCCGGTCGCAGGACAGGGGAATCGGGTCTATGGCTACACCTTC. Protein sequence: CASSPVAGQGNRVYGYTF.

This clone was seen more than once but under ten times. V gene TRBV10-3 combines with J gene TRBJ2-7; D not resolved. The CDR3 sequence is 12 residues long. Germline V CDR1 and CDR2: ENHRY, SYGVKD. Trimming left V 0 bases short and J 9 bases short, with 9 bases between. This CDR3 is CAISESPVTQYF. CDR3 bases: TGTGCCATCAGTGAGTCGCCAGTAACGCAGTACTTC.

Only a few counts were recorded for this clone. The chain has TRBV5-1 and TRBJ2-7; 7 bases line up with TRBD1. Germline lookup yields CDR1 SGHRS and CDR2 YFSETQ. V was pared by 0 bases and J by 13 bases, with 10 bases of the junction left unmatched. The CDR3 is 13 amino acids. CDR3 DNA sequence: TGCGCCAGCAGCTTGGAGCCTGGACAGGTGAAATACTTC. As protein: CASSLEPGQVKYF.